The present entry profiles one T cell receptor (beta chain) with its context. The data belong to a study of blood T cell repertoires in COVID-19. The protocol was immunoSEQ multiplex PCR, while the TCRdb copy is restricted to in-frame clones and leaves out a portion. The sample has some 260,000 clones; around three quarters are singletons. Deletions cut 1 base from V and 2 bases from J, with 11 bases between. The CDR3 is 16 residues long. Germline V CDR1 and CDR2: SGHDN, FVKESK. The sequenced material came from peripheral blood. The rearrangement links TRBV14 to TRBJ2-2; D is possibly TRBD2 (6 bases). This sequence originates from a woman aged 80 or over with acute or convalescent COVID-19. The CDR3 here is CASSQVYAGNTGELFF. The CDR3 nucleotides read TGTGCCAGCAGCCAAGTGTATGCGGGAAACACCGGGGAGCTGTTTTTT.